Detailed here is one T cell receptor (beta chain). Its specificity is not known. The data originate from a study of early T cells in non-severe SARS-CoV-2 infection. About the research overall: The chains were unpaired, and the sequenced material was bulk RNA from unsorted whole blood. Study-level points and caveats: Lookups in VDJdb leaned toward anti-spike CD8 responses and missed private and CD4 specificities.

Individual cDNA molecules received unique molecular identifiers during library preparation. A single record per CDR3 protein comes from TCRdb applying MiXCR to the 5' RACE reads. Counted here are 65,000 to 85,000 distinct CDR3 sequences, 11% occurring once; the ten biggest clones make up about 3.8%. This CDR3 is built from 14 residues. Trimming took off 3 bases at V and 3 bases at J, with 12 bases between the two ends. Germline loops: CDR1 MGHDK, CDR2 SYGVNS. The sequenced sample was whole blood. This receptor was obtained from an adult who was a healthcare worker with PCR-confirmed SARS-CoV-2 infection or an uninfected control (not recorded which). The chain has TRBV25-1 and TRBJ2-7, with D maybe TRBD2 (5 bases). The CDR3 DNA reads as TGTGCCAGCAGTGACAGCCCTGGAGGCTACGAGCAGTACTTC. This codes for CASSDSPGGYEQYF.